Shown below are 32 T cell receptor beta chains from a single sample sequenced in a study of blood T cells in healthy people across ages. Primers used in a second PCR of about 7 to 12 cycles were a sample-barcoded 5' primer and a J-beta primer mix. Using its own MiXCR run on the 5' RACE reads, TCRdb lists one record per CDR3 protein. The sample includes about 1.5 million distinct CDR3 sequences, roughly two fifths seen only once; the top ten take approximately 4.1%. The sequencing sample was made of blood. These receptors came from a woman between 18 and 29 years old in good health.

In its sample, this clonotype was seen a few times. The rearrangement joins TRBV5-1 to TRBJ2-5; tentatively, D is TRBD1 (5 bases). Germline assignment: CDR1 SGHRS and CDR2 YFSETQ. The CDR3 length is 14 residues. Trimming cost V 2 bases and J 1 base, with 9 bases left between them. The CDR3 region is CASSFDSPQETQYF. DNA of the CDR3: TGCGCCAGCAGCTTCGACAGTCCCCAAGAGACCCAGTACTTC.

The CDR3 sequence is CASSLAPTGLPGNTIYF. CDR3 sequence (DNA): TGTGCCAGCAGCTTAGCCCCTACAGGTCTTCCTGGAAACACCATATATTTT. The chain uses TRBV7-2 and TRBJ1-3; tentatively, D is TRBD1 (5 bases). V was trimmed by 0 bases and J by 2 bases, leaving 14 bases between them. CDR1 SGHTA and CDR2 FQGNSA come from the germline V gene. The CDR3 totals 17 residues.

This clonotype was observed a handful of times. The V gene is TRBV5-1, the J gene TRBJ2-4, with D perhaps matching TRBD1 or TRBD2 (6 bases each). The germline CDR1 and CDR2 sequences are SGHRS and YFSETQ. This CDR3 has 16 amino acids. The ends were cut back, 2 bases at V and 6 bases at J, with 18 bases in the middle. The CDR3 coding sequence is TGCGCCAGCAGCTTTGGTTCTCGGGGGCCAATAAACATTCAGTACTTC. It is translated as CASSFGSRGPINIQYF.

There are a few counts of this clonotype. V is TRBV3-1 and J is TRBJ2-2; D may correspond to TRBD1 or TRBD2 (5 bases each). The CDR3 is 15 residues long. Per the germline V gene, CDR1 is LGHDT and CDR2 is YNNKEL (reference sequence). The V end was cut by 4 bases, the J end by 3 bases, with 12 bases between. The CDR3 loop reads CASSLAWGHTGELFF. CDR3 nucleotide sequence: TGTGCCAGCAGCCTTGCTTGGGGACACACCGGGGAGCTGTTTTTT.

The CDR3 DNA reads as TGTGCCACCAGTGCCGAGGGAGAAAGCTACAATGAGCAGTTCTTC. Amino acids: CATSAEGESYNEQFF. The chain joins TRBV24-1 to TRBJ2-1, with D tentatively TRBD2 (5 bases). Germline values: CDR1 KGHDR, CDR2 SFDVKD. Trimming left V 5 bases short and J 3 bases short, with 13 bases between. The CDR3 sequence is 15 residues long.

This chain links TRBV5-1 with TRBJ1-1; 8 bases line up with TRBD1. The CDR3 runs 14 residues. Trimming at V came to 3 bases and at J to 8 bases, leaving 9 bases not matched to a gene. Per germline, CDR1 SGHRS and CDR2 YFSETQ. CDR3 residues: CASSSNPGGTEAFF. CDR3 nucleotide sequence: TGCGCCAGCAGCTCGAACCCAGGGGGCACCGAAGCTTTCTTT.

The chain joins TRBV13 to TRBJ1-2; D gene ambiguous. The CDR3 is 16 amino acids. Germline-derived CDR1 and CDR2 are PRHDT and FYEKMQ (reference sequence). V was clipped by 5 bases and J by 4 bases, with 20 bases between them. The CDR3 region is CASSQLTLTGIYGYTF. The CDR3 coding sequence is TGTGCCAGCAGCCAATTAACTTTAACGGGTATCTATGGCTACACCTTC. Full variable domain (remainder filled in from reference TRBV13 and TRBJ1-2): AAGVIQSPRHLIKEKRETATLKCYPIPRHDTVYWYQQGPGQDPQFLISFYEKMQSDKGSIPDRFSAQQFSDYHSELNMSSLELGDSALYFCASSQLTLTGIYGYTFGSGTRLTVV.

This chain connects TRBV11-2 to TRBJ1-5; D gene uncertain. The CDR3 consists of 13 residues. V was clipped by 4 bases and J by 3 bases, with 7 bases between them. CDR1 and CDR2 from the germline V gene are SGHAT and FQNNGV. CDR3 DNA: TGTGCCAGCAGCTCGACTCCCAATCAGCCCCAGCATTTT. It translates to CASSSTPNQPQHF.

This clonotype was counted a few times. The CDR3 region has the DNA TGCAGTGCTAGAGATCATTCTTATACTGAAGCTTTCTTT. Its translation: CSARDHSYTEAFF. The V gene is TRBV20-1, the J gene TRBJ1-1; D uncertain. The CDR3 spans 13 residues. The germline CDR1 and CDR2 sequences are DFQATT and SNEGSKA (reference sequence). V was shortened by 0 bases and J by 5 bases, with 10 bases between the two germline ends.

The V and J genes are TRBV7-2 and TRBJ2-1, with D unresolved. Germline V gives CDR1 SGHTA, CDR2 FQGNSA. Trimming stripped 5 bases from V and 10 bases from J, with 12 bases between. This CDR3 contains 12 residues. CDR3 DNA: TGTGCCAGCAGCCTTACGGCGGCAGAGCAGTTCTTC. Protein product: CASSLTAAEQFF. The full variable domain, its missing parts supplied by reference TRBV7-2 and TRBJ2-1, is GAGVSQSPSNKVTEKGKDVELRCDPISGHTALYWYRQSLGQGLEFLIYFQGNSAPDKSGLPSDRFSAERTGGSVSTLTIQRTQQEDSAVYLCASSLTAAEQFFGPGTRLTVL.

This clonotype was seen repeatedly, ten times or more. The J gene is TRBJ2-3, the V gene TRBV9; 13 nucleotides match TRBD2. Germline V CDR1 and CDR2: SGDLS, YYNGEE. V lost 3 bases to trimming and J lost 5 bases; unmatched junction nucleotides: 6. This CDR3 has 16 amino acids. This CDR3 is CASSAPTSGRRDTQYF. The DNA of the CDR3 is TGTGCCAGCAGCGCCCCGACTAGCGGGAGGCGAGATACGCAGTATTTT.

The chain carries TRBV14 and TRBJ2-5, with TRBD2 identical over 12 bases. CDR1 is SGHDN and CDR2 is FVKESK in the germline V gene. The CDR3 runs to 21 residues. J gave up 11 bases and V 6 bases, and 31 bases lay outside the gene matches. CDR3 coding DNA: TGTGCCAGCAGTCACTCTCATCTCCTAGCGGGAGGGAAAGGGCCATCGAATGAGCAGTACTTC. Translation gives CASSHSHLLAGGKGPSNEQYF.

This rearrangement joins TRBV9 to TRBJ2-3; 10 bases match TRBD2. Germline trimming cut 0 bases from V and 1 base from J; bases unmatched to any gene: 14. The germline CDR1 and CDR2 sequences are SGDLS and YYNGEE. The CDR3 runs 20 residues. The CDR3 sequence: CASSVVASGGARVGTDTQYF. The CDR3 bases are TGTGCCAGCAGCGTAGTTGCTAGCGGGGGTGCTCGTGTTGGCACAGATACGCAGTATTTT.

This clonotype turned up a few times. The rearrangement links TRBV12-3 or TRBV12-4 to TRBJ2-5, with 13 bases identical to TRBD2. V shed 5 bases, J shed 11 bases, and the junction held 17 bases outside the gene matches. The CDR3 spans 17 residues. CDR3 amino acids: CASSPGTSGIIFHEQYF. CDR3 DNA sequence: TGTGCCAGCAGTCCCGGGACTAGCGGGATTATCTTCCATGAGCAGTACTTC.

V usage is TRBV4-3 and J usage is TRBJ2-7; D is unresolved. Near its end, the DNA agrees better with TRBJ2-5, so the J call may be wrong. CDR3 length: 14 amino acids. Germline CDR1 reads LGHNA; CDR2 reads YSLEER. CDR3 residues: CASSQEQDPGTQYF. CDR3 in DNA: TGCGCCAGCAGCCAAGAGCAGGATCCGGGGACCCAGTACTTC.

As concerns this clonotype: Mismatch with germline at one junction end may stem from a read error. The J gene is TRBJ2-7, the V gene TRBV6-2 or TRBV6-3; TRBD2 aligns across 9 bases. Germline CDR1 MNHEY, CDR2 SVGEGT. The CDR3 runs to 15 residues. In DNA form, the CDR3 reads TGTGTCAGCACCGTCGAAGCGGGGGGCTCCTACGGGCAGTACTTC. Its protein is CVSTVEAGGSYGQYF.

This clonotype showed up just a few times. This chain uses TRBV7-8 with TRBJ2-5, with 7 bases matching TRBD2. The CDR3 is 15 amino acids. Losses at the gene ends were 2 bases for V and 5 bases for J; bases not matched to a gene: 8. The germline CDR1 and CDR2 sequences are SGHVS and FQNEAQ. CDR3 sequence reads: CASSLNVAGEETQYF. The CDR3 DNA sequence: TGTGCCAGCAGCTTAAACGTTGCGGGAGAGGAGACCCAGTACTTC.

The rearrangement joins TRBV20-1 to TRBJ1-1; maybe TRBD1 (6 bases). Germline CDR1 DFQATT, CDR2 SNEGSKA (reference sequence). V lost 1 base and J lost 5, with 8 bases in between. The CDR3 contains 12 residues. The CDR3 DNA sequence: TGCAGTGCTAGAGCAGGGGAGACTGAAGCTTTCTTT. As protein: CSARAGETEAFF.

Only a few counts were recorded for this clonotype. This chain uses TRBV30 with TRBJ2-1; D is perhaps TRBD1 (5 bases). Germline-derived CDR1 and CDR2 are GTSNPN and SVGIG (reference sequence). The CDR3 spans 14 residues. Trimming stripped 4 bases from V and 7 bases from J, with 17 bases between. This CDR3 reads CAWNRIGGANEQFF. CDR3 DNA sequence: TGTGCCTGGAACAGGATCGGTGGGGCAAATGAGCAGTTCTTC.

This clonotype was counted a few times. The V gene is TRBV18, the J gene TRBJ2-1, with 8 bases that match TRBD2. This CDR3 has 20 residues. J lost 2 bases, V lost 6 bases, and 21 bases had no gene match. Germline V CDR1 and CDR2: KGHSH, LQKENI. In DNA form, the CDR3 reads TGTGCCAGCTCCAGTGACGTAGCGGGAAATTGGGGGAGCCCCTACAATGAGCAGTTCTTC. Translating gives CASSSDVAGNWGSPYNEQFF.

This clonotype occurred a few times. The chain uses TRBV6-6 and TRBJ1-4; D ambiguous. Germline CDR1 MNHNY, CDR2 SVGAGI (reference sequence). The CDR3 contains 15 residues. Trimming took 0 bases from V and 2 from J, leaving 7 bases between them. The CDR3 loop is CASSYSRWTNEKLFF. CDR3 coding DNA: TGTGCCAGCAGTTACTCGAGGTGGACTAATGAAAAACTGTTTTTT.

Turning to this clonotype: At one boundary the junction diverges from the germline segment, which might be a read error. The rearrangement uses TRBV12-3 or TRBV12-4 and TRBJ2-1; 12 bases are a match to TRBD2. CDR3 length: 14 residues. The CDR3 DNA is TGTGCCAGCCTTAGACTAGCGGGAGACGGTGAGCGGTTCTTC. Amino acid sequence: CASLRLAGDGERFF.

This chain links TRBV2 with TRBJ2-7, with 10 bases aligning to TRBD2. The end of the DNA aligns better with TRBJ2-5, so the J call may be wrong. The CDR3 runs 16 residues. Germline CDR1 SNHLY, CDR2 FYNNEI. CDR3 nucleotide sequence: TGTGCCAGCAGCTACCAGGGGCTAGCGGGAGAAGAGACCCAGTACTTC. Amino acids: CASSYQGLAGEETQYF.

The chain recombines TRBV20-1 with TRBJ1-2; no firm D call. Trimming removed 0 bases from V and 6 bases from J, with 14 bases in between. The CDR3 runs 14 residues. Germline values: CDR1 DFQATT, CDR2 SNEGSKA (reference sequence). Here the CDR3 DNA reads TGCAGTGCTAGAGAATTTATTAAGGGCAATGGCTACACCTTC. This sequence encodes CSAREFIKGNGYTF.

In its sample, this clonotype was seen a few times. The chain recombines TRBV21-1 with TRBJ2-1. TRBV21-1 constitutes a pseudogene. The CDR3 spans 16 residues. DNA for the CDR3: TGTGCCAGCAGCAAAGATACTAGGAGTCTCTACAATGAGCAGTTCTTC. Translating gives CASSKDTRSLYNEQFF.

This sequence joins TRBV7-9 and TRBJ1-5; TRBD1 matches at 10 bases. The J call is in doubt because the DNA end fits TRBJ2-3 better. Germline CDR1 SEHNR, CDR2 FQNEAQ (reference sequence). The CDR3 length is 17 residues. The CDR3 region has the DNA TGTGCCAGCAGCTTAGGTTCCGGGACAGGGGTTCATCAGCCCCAGTATTTT. Translating gives CASSLGSGTGVHQPQYF.

To note about this clonotype: An end of the junction differs from the germline gene, which may be a read error. The chain is built from TRBV12-3 or TRBV12-4 and TRBJ2-1, with 7 bases matching TRBD2. The CDR3 is 15 residues long. The chain's CDR3 is CASSPAGSSYDEQFF. CDR3 coding DNA: TGTGCCAGCAGTCCAGCGGGAAGCTCCTACGATGAGCAGTTCTTC.

The chain is built from TRBV20-1 and TRBJ2-3, with 13 bases lining up with TRBD2. The CDR3 has 16 amino acids. Losses at the gene ends were 6 bases for V and 3 bases for J; bases not matched to a gene: 9. In germline, CDR1 is DFQATT, CDR2 SNEGSKA (reference sequence). The DNA of the CDR3 is TGCAGTGCGGAGGGACTAGCGGGGATGGGGACAGATACGCAGTATTTT. Amino acid sequence: CSAEGLAGMGTDTQYF.

This chain links TRBV10-3 with TRBJ2-1; 10 bases match TRBD1. This CDR3 spans 15 amino acids. The V gene's germline CDR1 is ENHRY and CDR2 SYGVKD. V trimming: 4 bases; J trimming: 6 bases; junction bases outside the gene matches: 6. In DNA, the CDR3 is TGTGCCATCAGTGCTTGGGACAGGGGTCCCAATGAGCAGTTCTTC. Protein sequence: CAISAWDRGPNEQFF.

This rearrangement joins TRBV7-2 to TRBJ1-1, with D possibly matching TRBD1 (6 bases). This CDR3 is built from 14 residues. The germline gives CDR1 SGHTA, CDR2 FQGNSA. Trimming cost V 5 bases and J 6 bases, with 16 bases left between them. CDR3 coding DNA: TGTGCCAGCAGCCGCGGAGGGGGTAGGCCTGAAGCTTTCTTT. This gives the protein CASSRGGGRPEAFF.

The rearrangement uses TRBV20-1 and TRBJ1-1; 8 positions match TRBD1. Trimming took 5 bases from V and 1 from J; bases not matched to a gene: 6. Germline V gene lookup returns CDR1 DFQATT and CDR2 SNEGSKA (reference sequence). CDR3 size: 14 residues. The CDR3 nucleotides read TGCAGTGCTGTTCCGGGGACAGGGAACACTGAAGCTTTCTTT. Translated: CSAVPGTGNTEAFF.

This clonotype was detected only a few times. V is TRBV9 and J is TRBJ2-1; 8 bases agree with TRBD2. Germline CDR1 is SGDLS and CDR2 is YYNGEE. V lost 2 bases to trimming and J lost 8 bases; unmatched junction nucleotides: 12. CDR3 length: 16 amino acids. The CDR3 here is CASSVPSGTSYDEQFF. The CDR3 region has the DNA TGTGCCAGCAGCGTCCCGTCCGGGACTAGTTATGATGAGCAGTTCTTC.